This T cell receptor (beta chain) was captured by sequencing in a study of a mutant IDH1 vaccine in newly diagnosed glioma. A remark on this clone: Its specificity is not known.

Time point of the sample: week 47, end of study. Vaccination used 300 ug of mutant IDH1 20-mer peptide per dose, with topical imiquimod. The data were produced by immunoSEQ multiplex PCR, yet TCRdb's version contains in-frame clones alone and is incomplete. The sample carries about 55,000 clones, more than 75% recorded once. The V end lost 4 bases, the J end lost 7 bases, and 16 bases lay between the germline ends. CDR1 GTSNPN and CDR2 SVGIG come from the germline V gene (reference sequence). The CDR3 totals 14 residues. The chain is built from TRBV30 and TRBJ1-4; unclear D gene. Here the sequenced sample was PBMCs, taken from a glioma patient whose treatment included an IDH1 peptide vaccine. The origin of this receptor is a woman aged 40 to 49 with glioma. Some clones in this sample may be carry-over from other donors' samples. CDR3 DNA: TGTGCCTGGAAGGTCGGTCGGGGAGTTGAAAAACTGTTTTTT. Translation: CAWKVGRGVEKLFF. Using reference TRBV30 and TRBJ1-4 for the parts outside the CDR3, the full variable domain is SQTIHQWPATLVQPVGSPLSLECTVEGTSNPNLYWYRQAAGRGLQLLFYSVGIGQISSEVPQNLSASRPQDRQFILSSKKLLLSDSGFYLCAWKVGRGVEKLFFGSGTQLSVL.